The 4 T cell receptor beta chains listed next were all sequenced from one sample in a study of blood T cell repertoires in COVID-19. Libraries were prepared by immunoSEQ multiplex PCR; TCRdb keeps only in-frame clonotypes and omits some of them. The sample yields approximately 75,000 clones, over 75% seen once. Source material: peripheral blood. These receptors were collected from a man aged 50-60 years with acute or convalescent COVID-19.

In its sample, this clone was seen once. The chain links TRBV5-1 to TRBJ2-5; tentative D call: TRBD1 (7 bases). This CDR3 region has 15 residues. CDR1 SGHRS and CDR2 YFSETQ come from the germline V gene. The V and J ends lost 7 bases and 5 bases respectively, with 21 bases between them. CDR3 nucleotide sequence: TGCGCCAGCGGAGCCAGGACAGGAGGGAGGGAGACCCAGTACTTC. Amino acids: CASGARTGGRETQYF.

The chain's CDR3 is CASSSPGTGGYEQYF. In DNA, the CDR3 is TGTGCCAGCAGTTCCCCCGGGACAGGGGGTTACGAGCAGTACTTC. The chain combines TRBV28 with TRBJ2-7, with TRBD1 matching 11 bases. V dropped 4 bases and J dropped 4; count of bases not matched to a gene: 6. CDR3 size: 15 residues. Germline CDR1 and CDR2: MDHEN and SYDVKM.

The chain carries TRBV5-1 and TRBJ2-3; no definite D call. Trimming left V 1 base short and J 1 base short, with 7 bases between. This CDR3 has 14 amino acids. Germline assignment: CDR1 SGHRS and CDR2 YFSETQ. This CDR3 reads CASSLRYRTDTQYF. Written as DNA, the CDR3 is TGCGCCAGCAGCTTGCGGTACCGCACAGATACGCAGTATTTT.

The CDR3 spells CASSLWTSGFDTQYF. For the CDR3, the DNA is TGTGCCAGCAGTTTATGGACTAGCGGGTTCGATACGCAGTATTTT. V is TRBV28 and J is TRBJ2-3; TRBD2 matches at 10 bases. J was trimmed by 6 bases and V by 0 bases; bases with no gene match: 3. The CDR3 is 15 amino acids. CDR1 is MDHEN, CDR2 SYDVKM, per germline. Based on the CDR3 plus reference TRBV28 and TRBJ2-3, the full variable domain is DVKVTQSSRYLVKRTGEKVFLECVQDMDHENMFWYRQDPGLGLRLIYFSYDVKMKEKGDIPEGYSVSREKKERFSLILESASTNQTSMYLCASSLWTSGFDTQYFGPGTRLTVL.